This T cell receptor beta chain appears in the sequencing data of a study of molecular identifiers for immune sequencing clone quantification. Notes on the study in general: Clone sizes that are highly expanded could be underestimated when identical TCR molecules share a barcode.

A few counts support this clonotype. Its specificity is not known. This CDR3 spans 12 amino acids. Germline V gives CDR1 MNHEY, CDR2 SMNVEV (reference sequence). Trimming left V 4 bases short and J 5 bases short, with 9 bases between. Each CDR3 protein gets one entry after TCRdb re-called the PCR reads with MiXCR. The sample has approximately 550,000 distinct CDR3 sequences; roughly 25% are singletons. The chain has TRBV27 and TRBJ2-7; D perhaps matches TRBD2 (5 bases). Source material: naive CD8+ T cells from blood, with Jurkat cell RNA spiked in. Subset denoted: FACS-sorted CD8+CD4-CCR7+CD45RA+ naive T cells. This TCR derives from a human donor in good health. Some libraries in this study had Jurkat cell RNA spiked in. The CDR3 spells CASSYGEHEQYF. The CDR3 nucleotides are TGTGCCAGCAGTTACGGGGAACACGAGCAGTACTTC.